The 29 T cell receptor beta chains below were found in one sample sequenced in a study of blood T cell repertoires in COVID-19. Sequencing used immunoSEQ multiplex PCR; TCRdb keeps in-frame clones, though not all of them. The repertoire holds some 240,000 clones, roughly 89% seen once, with more than 1.5% in the top ten. The sample was peripheral blood. These TCRs come from a woman aged 40 to 49 who had recovered from COVID-19.

The rearrangement uses TRBV3-1 (or the pseudogene TRBV3-2) and TRBJ2-1; 9 positions agree with TRBD1. V shed 1 base and J 2 bases; nucleotides not matched to a gene: 3. The CDR3 has 16 residues. Germline CDR1 reads LGHDT; CDR2 reads YNNKEL (reference sequence). The CDR3 loop is CASSQVGQGTYNEQFF. In nucleotides, the CDR3 is TGTGCCAGCAGCCAAGTCGGACAGGGGACCTACAATGAGCAGTTCTTC.

The V gene is TRBV3-1 (or the pseudogene TRBV3-2), the J gene TRBJ1-2; D is ambiguous. This CDR3 is built from 12 residues. The germline CDR1 and CDR2 sequences are LGHDT and YNNKEL (reference sequence). The germline V and J ends were trimmed by 5 bases and 8 bases, with 12 bases remaining between them. Written as DNA, the CDR3 is TGTGCCAGCAGCGACGGAGGTTCAGGCTACACCTTC. Its protein product is CASSDGGSGYTF.

The V call is TRBV30, the J call TRBJ1-1, with D maybe TRBD1 (6 bases). Germline V CDR1 and CDR2: GTSNPN, SVGIG (reference sequence). The V gene lost 2 bases and the J gene lost 0 bases, with 7 bases spanning the gap. This CDR3 has 13 amino acids. CDR3 sequence (DNA): TGTGCCTGGAGTCCAGGGGTGAACACTGAAGCTTTCTTT. This gives the protein CAWSPGVNTEAFF.

The CDR3 is CSVELTDRGMNTGELFF. The CDR3 nucleotides read TGCAGCGTGGAGCTAACGGACAGGGGGATGAACACCGGGGAGCTGTTTTTT. This chain links TRBV29-1 with TRBJ2-2; 10 positions agree with TRBD1. Germline CDR1 reads SQVTM; CDR2 reads ANQGSEA. The CDR3 extends over 17 amino acids. After removal of 6 bases from V and 1 base from J, the junction contained 11 bases not matched to a gene.

The chain is built from TRBV5-1 and TRBJ2-1, with 8 bases matching TRBD2. The germline gives CDR1 SGHRS, CDR2 YFSETQ. The V segment lost 5 bases and the J segment 5 bases; nucleotides outside the gene matches: 3. CDR3 length equals 13 residues. The chain's CDR3 is CASRMTSDNEQFF. The CDR3 nucleotides are TGCGCCAGCAGAATGACTAGCGACAATGAGCAGTTCTTC.

The rearrangement joins TRBV7-6 to TRBJ2-5; 9 nucleotides line up with TRBD1. Germline V gene sequence: CDR1 SGHVS, CDR2 FNYEAQ. Germline trimming cut 1 base from V and 1 base from J; bases unmatched to any gene: 1. The CDR3 loop spans 15 amino acids. The DNA of the CDR3 is TGTGCCAGCAGCTTAGGGGACAGGGTCCAAGAGACCCAGTACTTC. Its translation: CASSLGDRVQETQYF.

This chain joins TRBV13 and TRBJ2-7; 10 bases match TRBD2. Germline CDR1 and CDR2: PRHDT and FYEKMQ (reference sequence). There are 15 residues in the CDR3. Losses at the gene ends were 5 bases for V and 2 bases for J; bases not matched to a gene: 6. This CDR3 is CASSPLAGGPYEQYF. In DNA, the CDR3 is TGTGCCAGCAGCCCTTTAGCGGGGGGCCCCTACGAGCAGTACTTC.

This rearrangement joins TRBV4-1 to TRBJ1-3; D ambiguous. In germline, CDR1 is MGHRA, CDR2 YSYEKL. Deletions cut 4 bases from V and 4 bases from J, with 8 bases between. The CDR3 extends over 13 amino acids. CDR3 residues: CASSPSEGNTIYF. The CDR3 coding sequence is TGCGCCAGCAGCCCCTCGGAGGGAAACACCATATATTTT.

The chain links TRBV6-2 or TRBV6-3 to TRBJ2-1; TRBD2 matches 11 bases. The length of the CDR3 is 19 residues. Germline values: CDR1 MNHEY, CDR2 SVGEGT. Trimming cost V 5 bases and J 2 bases; bases outside gene matches: 14. In nucleotides, the CDR3 is TGTGCCAGCAGTACCCGGAGTAGCGGGGGGGTTAGCCCCTACAATGAGCAGTTCTTC. It yields the protein CASSTRSSGGVSPYNEQFF.

This chain joins TRBV19 and TRBJ2-3, with TRBD2 matching over 7 bases. Germline lookup yields CDR1 LNHDA and CDR2 SQIVND (reference sequence). This CDR3 is built from 15 residues. J lost 7 bases, V lost 0 bases, and 7 bases had no gene match. The chain's CDR3 is CASSIDRDYTNTQYF. CDR3 DNA sequence: TGTGCCAGTAGTATAGATCGGGACTATACCAATACGCAGTATTTT.

This sequence joins TRBV7-2 and TRBJ2-7; 7 bases are shared with TRBD1. This CDR3 is built from 15 residues. The ends lost 5 bases at V and 3 bases at J; junction bases unmatched: 10. CDR1 is SGHTA, CDR2 FQGNSA, per germline. The CDR3 DNA is TGTGCCAGCAGCCGCTTTTTCGGGACAGACTACGAGCAGTACTTC. This translates into CASSRFFGTDYEQYF.

V usage is TRBV14 and J usage is TRBJ2-2, with 8 bases aligning to TRBD1. This CDR3 is 16 amino acids long. After removal of 0 bases from V and 7 bases from J, the junction contained 7 bases not matched to a gene. Germline CDR1 and CDR2: SGHDN and FVKESK. Here the CDR3 reads CASSQDQGAIIGELFF. DNA for the CDR3: TGTGCCAGCAGCCAAGATCAGGGGGCAATCATCGGGGAGCTGTTTTTT.

This sequence joins TRBV4-1 and TRBJ2-7; 8 positions agree with TRBD1. The germline CDR1 and CDR2 sequences are MGHRA and YSYEKL. V trimming: 1 base; J trimming: 2 bases; junction bases outside the gene matches: 1. The length of the CDR3 is 14 residues. CDR3 in amino acids: CASSQGTGTYEQYF. DNA for the CDR3: TGCGCCAGCAGCCAAGGGACAGGGACCTACGAGCAGTACTTC.

The CDR3 loop is CASSEANRVGHEQYF. The CDR3 DNA sequence: TGTGCCAGCAGTGAAGCCAACAGGGTTGGTCACGAGCAGTACTTC. This chain uses TRBV6-1 with TRBJ2-7; maybe TRBD1 (6 bases). The CDR3 consists of 15 residues. Trimming took off 0 bases at V and 5 bases at J, with 14 bases between the two ends. CDR1 is MNHNS, CDR2 SASEGT, per germline.

The chain employs TRBV6-6 and TRBJ1-2; 9 positions agree with TRBD1. The CDR3 has 13 residues. J gave up 8 bases and V 2 bases, and 3 bases lay outside the gene matches. Germline V gene sequence: CDR1 MNHNY, CDR2 SVGAGI (reference sequence). The CDR3: CASSYLGTGGYTF. The CDR3 DNA sequence: TGTGCCAGCAGTTACCTCGGGACAGGGGGCTACACCTTC.

This clone has just a few counts. This CDR3 is also generated by other DNA sequences in the sample. The chain couples TRBV6-5 to TRBJ2-3, with 12 bases identical to TRBD2. CDR3 length equals 15 residues. Germline V gene data show CDR1 as MNHEY and CDR2 as SVGAGI. After removal of 6 bases from V and 3 bases from J, the junction contained 4 bases not matched to a gene. In nucleotides, the CDR3 is TGTGCCAGCAGCATACTAGCGGGGGGAACAGATACGCAGTATTTT. Protein sequence: CASSILAGGTDTQYF.

The chain joins TRBV7-9 to TRBJ2-1; weak D call: TRBD1 (5 bases). V lost 5 bases and J 3 bases, leaving 11 bases between the germline ends. This CDR3 is 14 amino acids long. Germline-derived CDR1 and CDR2 are SEHNR and FQNEAQ (reference sequence). The CDR3 sequence is CASSDLDSYNEQFF. The CDR3 DNA is TGTGCCAGCAGCGACCTAGACAGCTACAATGAGCAGTTCTTC.

The J gene is TRBJ1-4, the V gene TRBV2; D unresolved. Germline V gene data show CDR1 as SNHLY and CDR2 as FYNNEI. The CDR3 loop spans 15 amino acids. The V end lost 2 bases, the J end lost 7 bases, and 14 bases lay between the germline ends. The CDR3 reads CASSESLGSGEKLFF. As DNA, the CDR3 is TGTGCCAGCAGTGAAAGTCTGGGAAGCGGTGAAAAACTGTTTTTT. Supplemented by reference TRBV2 and TRBJ1-4, the full variable domain reads EPEVTQTPSHQVTQMGQEVILRCVPISNHLYFYWYRQILGQKVEFLVSFYNNEISEKSEIFDDQFSVERPDGSNFTLKIRSTKLEDSAMYFCASSESLGSGEKLFFGSGTQLSVL.

Comment on this clone: This sample also contains other DNA sequences that code for the same CDR3. The genes are TRBV7-9 and TRBJ1-1; TRBD1 is a possible D gene (6 bases). This CDR3 has 13 amino acids. CDR1 and CDR2 from the germline V gene are SEHNR and FQNEAQ (reference sequence). Trimming stripped 3 bases from V and 2 bases from J, with 7 bases between. In DNA form, the CDR3 reads TGTGCCAGCAGCTTGACAGGTAACACTGAAGCTTTCTTT. Translating it yields CASSLTGNTEAFF.

The rearrangement links TRBV28 to TRBJ1-5; weak D call: TRBD1 (5 bases). V was pared by 6 bases and J by 1 base, with 13 bases between. The CDR3 runs to 15 residues. CDR1 MDHEN and CDR2 SYDVKM come from the germline V gene. CDR3 in amino acids: CASSLQGISNQPQHF. The CDR3 bases are TGTGCCAGCAGCCTCCAGGGTATAAGCAATCAGCCCCAGCATTTT.

The chain recombines TRBV28 with TRBJ1-1; the D gene is possibly TRBD1 (6 bases). V was clipped by 7 bases and J by 0 bases, with 15 bases between them. The CDR3 sequence is 15 residues long. CDR1 is MDHEN, CDR2 SYDVKM, per germline. The DNA for the CDR3 is TGTGCCAGCACCGCGGTCAGGGGAATGAACACTGAAGCTTTCTTT. Protein sequence: CASTAVRGMNTEAFF.

The J gene is TRBJ2-3, the V gene TRBV9; unclear D gene. The CDR3 loop spans 14 amino acids. Trimming left V 0 bases short and J 4 bases short, with 9 bases between. Looked up from germline, CDR1 is SGDLS and CDR2 is YYNGEE. This chain's CDR3 is CASSVGGYADTQYF. DNA for the CDR3: TGTGCCAGCAGCGTAGGAGGTTATGCAGATACGCAGTATTTT.

This chain joins TRBV7-6 and TRBJ2-7, with D possibly TRBD1 on 6 matching bases. From germline, CDR1 is SGHVS and CDR2 FNYEAQ. Trimming cost V 5 bases and J 1 base, with 15 bases left between them. The CDR3 is 15 residues long. The CDR3 region is CASSPGVGSSYEQYF. The CDR3 DNA sequence: TGTGCCAGCAGCCCAGGGGTTGGGTCTTCCTACGAGCAGTACTTC.

CDR3 nucleotide sequence: TGCGCCAGCAGCTTGTTTAGCGTAACTATGAACACTGAAGCTTTCTTT. Amino acids: CASSLFSVTMNTEAFF. This sequence joins TRBV5-1 and TRBJ1-1, with D unresolved. Germline V gene lookup returns CDR1 SGHRS and CDR2 YFSETQ. The V end lost 1 base, the J end lost 0 bases, and 13 bases lay between the germline ends. The length of the CDR3 is 16 residues. Together with reference TRBV5-1 and TRBJ1-1, the CDR3 gives the full variable domain: KAGVTQTPRYLIKTRGQQVTLSCSPISGHRSVSWYQQTPGQGLQFLFEYFSETQRNKGNFPGRFSGRQFSNSRSEMNVSTLELGDSALYLCASSLFSVTMNTEAFFGQGTRLTVV.

A word on this clone: A junction boundary mismatches the germline segment, possibly from a read error. The CDR3 DNA follows: TGCGCCCGCAGCTGGGCCCCTACGCGGGGGGGGGATGAGCAGTTCTTC. Its protein product is CARSWAPTRGGDEQFF. This chain links TRBV5-1 with TRBJ2-1, with TRBD2 identical over 9 bases. The CDR3 covers 16 residues. Germline V CDR1 and CDR2: SGHRS, YFSETQ.

The chain links TRBV7-6 to TRBJ1-5; D perhaps matches TRBD1 (5 bases). V was cut by 5 bases and J by 6 bases, with 17 bases left in between. The CDR3 is made up of 15 amino acids. Germline CDR1 and CDR2: SGHVS and FNYEAQ. In DNA, the CDR3 is TGTGCCAGCAGCCCCAGTCGGGGGTTAACTCAGCCCCAGCATTTT. This translates into CASSPSRGLTQPQHF.

V is TRBV6-4 and J is TRBJ2-2; D gene ambiguous. From germline, CDR1 is MRHNA and CDR2 SNTAGT. V was cut by 3 bases and J by 3 bases, with 11 bases left in between. CDR3 length: 15 residues. This chain's CDR3 is CASSDGLTDTGELFF. The CDR3, as DNA: TGTGCCAGCAGTGATGGGCTCACAGACACCGGGGAGCTGTTTTTT.

This rearrangement joins TRBV10-1 to TRBJ2-2, with TRBD1 identical over 8 bases. This CDR3 spans 18 amino acids. Unmatched junction bases numbered 10, after V lost 2 bases and J lost 2 bases. In germline, CDR1 is WNHNN, CDR2 SYGVQD (reference sequence). CDR3 residues: CASSEGRGRGPNTGELFF. As DNA, the CDR3 is TGCGCCAGCAGTGAGGGCAGGGGGCGAGGACCAAACACCGGGGAGCTGTTTTTT.

The table lists this clone with a count of one. The V and J genes are TRBV7-9 and TRBJ2-1, with D possibly matching TRBD2 (6 bases). With 5 bases removed from V and 8 bases from J, the gap between germline ends came to 16 bases. The V gene's germline CDR1 is SEHNR and CDR2 FQNEAQ (reference sequence). The CDR3 sequence is 14 residues long. CDR3 loop: CASSEIPPGDEQFF. For the CDR3, the DNA is TGTGCCAGCAGCGAAATACCCCCGGGAGATGAGCAGTTCTTC.